The rows below give T cell receptor beta chains drawn from one sample of a study of PD-1 blockade in classical Hodgkin lymphoma. The assay was immunoSEQ multiplex PCR, and TCRdb's table has in-frame clones only and misses some. The table includes more than 75,000 clones, about 92% detected once. The starting material was peripheral blood mononuclear cells (PBMCs), obtained before the fourth cycle of nivolumab. The source is a human donor with classical Hodgkin lymphoma. CDR3s include the opening cysteine and the closing phenylalanine or tryptophan. A D gene is named only where the DNA matches it firmly. Clone size is given for some rows only: seen once, a few or many times, or a class if the clone is expanded.

D gene: .; clone size: .; J gene: TRBJ1-5; V gene: TRBV28; CDR3 protein: CASRAQPQPQHF; CDR3 DNA: TGTGCCAGCAGGGCACAGCCTCAGCCCCAGCATTTT
D gene: TRBD2; clone size: .; J gene: TRBJ2-5; V gene: TRBV2; CDR3 protein: CASELAGEETQYF; CDR3 DNA: TGTGCCAGCGAACTAGCGGGAGAAGAGACCCAGTACTTC
D gene: TRBD1; clone size: .; J gene: TRBJ2-1; V gene: TRBV5-8; CDR3 protein: CASSSRDRGEQFF; CDR3 DNA: TGTGCCAGCAGCAGCCGGGACAGGGGTGAGCAGTTCTTC
D gene: .; clone size: .; J gene: TRBJ1-1; V gene: TRBV29-1; CDR3 protein: CGIGGTDMNTEAFF; CDR3 DNA: TGTGGGATCGGGGGGACCGACATGAACACTGAAGCTTTCTTT
D gene: .; clone size: once; J gene: TRBJ2-3; V gene: TRBV5-4; CDR3 protein: CASSLGRITDTQYF; CDR3 DNA: TGTGCCAGCAGCTTGGGACGGATCACAGATACGCAGTATTTT
D gene: .; clone size: .; J gene: TRBJ2-4; V gene: TRBV6-6; CDR3 protein: CASSYSAFFPTIF; CDR3 DNA: TGTGCCAGCAGTTACTCCGCGTTCTTCCCTACCATCTTC
D gene: .; clone size: .; J gene: TRBJ2-5; V gene: TRBV6-1; CDR3 protein: CASSEPPTGIVETQYF; CDR3 DNA: TGTGCCAGCAGTGAACCTCCTACAGGGATAGTCGAGACCCAGTACTTC
D gene: .; clone size: .; J gene: TRBJ2-5; V gene: TRBV4-1; CDR3 protein: CASSQDPLETQYF; CDR3 DNA: TGCGCCAGCAGCCAAGATCCTCTGGAGACCCAGTACTTC
D gene: .; clone size: .; J gene: TRBJ1-1; V gene: TRBV6-5; CDR3 protein: CASSYQGLGVNTEAFF; CDR3 DNA: TGTGCCAGCAGTTATCAGGGCTTAGGGGTGAACACTGAAGCTTTCTTT
D gene: .; clone size: .; J gene: TRBJ2-3; V gene: TRBV30; CDR3 protein: CAWSFQGADTQYF; CDR3 DNA: TGTGCCTGGAGTTTTCAGGGCGCAGATACGCAGTATTTT
D gene: .; clone size: .; J gene: TRBJ2-7; V gene: TRBV28; CDR3 protein: CASSLPGYEQYF; CDR3 DNA: TGTGCCAGCAGTTTACCGGGTTACGAGCAGTACTTC
D gene: TRBD1; clone size: .; J gene: TRBJ2-7; V gene: TRBV14; CDR3 protein: CASSQDRDRGPYEQYF; CDR3 DNA: TGTGCCAGCAGCCAGGACCGGGACAGGGGGCCTTACGAGCAGTACTTC
D gene: TRBD2; clone size: .; J gene: TRBJ2-4; V gene: TRBV2; CDR3 protein: CASRVFLAGEGIQYF; CDR3 DNA: TGTGCCAGCAGAGTTTTCCTAGCGGGAGAGGGCATTCAGTACTTC
D gene: .; clone size: .; J gene: TRBJ2-3; V gene: TRBV7-8; CDR3 protein: CASQGQGTDTQYF; CDR3 DNA: TGTGCCAGCCAGGGGCAAGGGACAGATACGCAGTATTTT
D gene: TRBD1; clone size: few; J gene: TRBJ1-2; V gene: TRBV5-4; CDR3 protein: CASSPDRANYGYTF; CDR3 DNA: TGTGCCAGCAGCCCTGACAGGGCCAACTATGGCTACACCTTC
D gene: TRBD2; clone size: .; J gene: TRBJ2-3; V gene: TRBV5-6; CDR3 protein: CASSQLAGDTDTQYF; CDR3 DNA: TGTGCCAGCAGCCAATTAGCGGGTGACACAGATACGCAGTATTTT
D gene: .; clone size: .; J gene: TRBJ2-7; V gene: TRBV6-6; CDR3 protein: CASSYLSPISSYEQYF; CDR3 DNA: TGTGCCAGCAGTTACTTGAGCCCGATTAGCTCCTACGAGCAGTACTTC
D gene: .; clone size: .; J gene: TRBJ2-1; V gene: TRBV28; CDR3 protein: CASSLSAIAFF; CDR3 DNA: TGTGCCAGCAGTTTGTCGGCTATAGCGTTCTTC
D gene: .; clone size: once; J gene: TRBJ2-5; V gene: TRBV6-6; CDR3 protein: CASSRLAETQYF; CDR3 DNA: TGTGCCAGCAGCCGGCTTGCGGAGACCCAGTACTTC
D gene: .; clone size: .; J gene: TRBJ1-3; V gene: TRBV6-1; CDR3 protein: CASSEARGNLNTIYF; CDR3 DNA: TGTGCCAGCAGTGAAGCGCGGGGGAACCTAAACACCATATATTTT
D gene: TRBD2; clone size: .; J gene: TRBJ2-7; V gene: TRBV27; CDR3 protein: CASSLRPGLGASGPYEQYF; CDR3 DNA: TGTGCCAGCAGTTTGCGCCCCGGGCTTGGGGCTAGCGGCCCCTACGAGCAGTACTTC
D gene: .; clone size: few; J gene: TRBJ1-4; V gene: TRBV7-2; CDR3 protein: CASSPSWGITNEKLFF; CDR3 DNA: TGTGCCAGCAGCCCCTCGTGGGGGATAACTAATGAAAAACTGTTTTTT
D gene: .; clone size: .; J gene: TRBJ1-1; V gene: TRBV9; CDR3 protein: CASSVDGGRAFF; CDR3 DNA: TGTGCCAGCAGCGTAGATGGGGGCAGAGCTTTCTTT
D gene: .; clone size: .; J gene: TRBJ1-3; V gene: TRBV10-2; CDR3 protein: CASTRLPPGGNTIYF; CDR3 DNA: TGCGCCAGCACCCGACTCCCACCTGGGGGTAACACCATATATTTT
D gene: .; clone size: .; J gene: TRBJ1-1; V gene: TRBV19; CDR3 protein: CASQTGGWGATEAFF; CDR3 DNA: TGTGCCAGCCAAACTGGCGGCTGGGGTGCCACTGAAGCTTTCTTT
D gene: TRBD2; clone size: .; J gene: TRBJ2-3; V gene: TRBV11-2; CDR3 protein: CASSLVRTSGKADTQYF; CDR3 DNA: TGTGCCAGCAGCTTAGTCCGGACTAGCGGGAAAGCAGATACGCAGTATTTT
D gene: TRBD1; clone size: .; J gene: TRBJ1-2; V gene: TRBV6-1; CDR3 protein: CASSGGIGTAYGYTF; CDR3 DNA: TGTGCCAGCAGTGGGGGCATAGGGACAGCTTATGGCTACACCTTC
D gene: .; clone size: .; J gene: TRBJ2-2; V gene: TRBV7-3; CDR3 protein: CASSLIAGWNTGELFF; CDR3 DNA: TGTGCCAGCAGCTTAATCGCGGGGTGGAACACCGGGGAGCTGTTTTTT
D gene: TRBD1; clone size: .; J gene: TRBJ1-4; V gene: TRBV12-5; CDR3 protein: CASGLGQGAVNEKLFF; CDR3 DNA: TGTGCTAGTGGTTTGGGACAGGGGGCGGTAAATGAAAAACTGTTTTTT